The sequence of this T cell receptor beta chain was determined in a study of blood T cell repertoires in COVID-19. Overall study context: Spain, Italy and the United States supplied samples that represented acute and convalescent COVID-19. Sources were T cells, B-cell-depleted T cells, or PBMCs; the material itself was cDNA or gDNA.

This clone was counted once. Losses at the gene ends were 2 bases for V and 2 bases for J; bases not matched to a gene: 11. CDR1 LGHDT and CDR2 YNNKEL come from the germline V gene (reference sequence). CDR3 length: 17 residues. Source study methods: Estimation of nucleated cell counts relied on the amplification of reference gene primers. Measured with immunoSEQ multiplex PCR; TCRdb has only the in-frame clones, and not every one. For V, J and clone size, that table is used; D and trimming come from the DNA. The table includes 150,000 to 200,000 clones, around 86% detected once. The clonotype was recovered from a woman of 80 years or more in a cohort sampled during active or convalescent COVID-19. The chain joins TRBV3-1 (or the pseudogene TRBV3-2) to TRBJ2-5; TRBD1 agrees at 7 bases. The sequencing input was peripheral blood. This CDR3 is CASSQLGAQGRQETQYF. In DNA, the CDR3 is TGTGCCAGCAGCCAATTAGGCGCACAGGGGAGACAAGAGACCCAGTACTTC.